What follows are 23 T cell receptor beta chains derived from one specimen sequenced in a study of blood T cell repertoires in COVID-19. Assay: immunoSEQ multiplex PCR; the TCRdb copy retains only in-frame clones and omits some. Altogether about 670,000 clones are present, 85% to 90% being singletons, with the ten largest covering roughly 0.25%. The sample consisted of peripheral blood. The receptors were sampled from a woman in her late teens or twenties with acute or convalescent COVID-19.

The chain is built from TRBV4-1 and TRBJ1-5; perhaps TRBD1 as D (6 bases). Trimming took 4 bases from V and 4 from J, leaving 11 bases between them. The germline V gene has CDR1 MGHRA and CDR2 YSYEKL. The CDR3 sequence is 14 residues long. CDR3 region: CASSRGHLNQPQHF. The DNA for the CDR3 is TGCGCCAGCAGCCGGGGACACCTTAATCAGCCCCAGCATTTT.

The J gene is TRBJ1-1, the V gene TRBV9; D not resolved. The CDR3 totals 12 residues. Trimming shortened V by 1 base and J by 2 bases, and 3 bases separated the two germline ends. The germline V gene has CDR1 SGDLS and CDR2 YYNGEE. The CDR3 spells CASSVSNTEAFF. CDR3 nucleotide sequence: TGTGCCAGCAGCGTATCTAACACTGAAGCTTTCTTT.

This sequence joins TRBV20-1 and TRBJ2-7; possible D gene TRBD2, 6 bases. Germline V CDR1 and CDR2: DFQATT, SNEGSKA (reference sequence). Trimming removed 3 bases from V and 1 base from J, with 13 bases in between. The CDR3 extends over 14 amino acids. The CDR3 here is CSASTRGMSYEQYF. CDR3 in DNA: TGCAGTGCTAGTACTCGGGGGATGTCCTACGAGCAGTACTTC.

This chain connects TRBV6-2 or TRBV6-3 to TRBJ2-7; D uncertain. Trimming removed 6 bases from V and 2 bases from J, with 5 bases in between. The CDR3 loop spans 11 amino acids. Germline CDR1 MNHEY, CDR2 SVGEGT. The DNA for the CDR3 is TGTGCCAGCAGCTTAACCTACGAGCAGTACTTC. Translating it yields CASSLTYEQYF.

The rearrangement uses TRBV3-1 (or the pseudogene TRBV3-2) and TRBJ1-2; D unresolved. The CDR3 length is 15 residues. V dropped 1 base and J dropped 3 bases, with 12 bases sitting between them. Germline-derived CDR1 and CDR2 are LGHDT and YNNKEL (reference sequence). The CDR3: CASSQGAVMDYGYTF. The CDR3 DNA reads TGTGCCAGCAGCCAAGGGGCCGTGATGGACTATGGCTACACCTTC.

J is TRBJ2-5 and V is TRBV10-1, with 12 bases identical to TRBD2. CDR1 is WNHNN, CDR2 SYGVQD, per germline (reference sequence). V lost 4 bases and J lost 2; bases outside the gene matches: 8. CDR3 size: 17 residues. CDR3 protein: CASSVMTSGGVQETQYF. The CDR3 DNA follows: TGCGCCAGCAGTGTCATGACTAGCGGGGGTGTTCAAGAGACCCAGTACTTC.

The chain joins TRBV6-2 or TRBV6-3 to TRBJ1-4, with a possible D match to TRBD1 (6 bases). Per germline, CDR1 MNHEY and CDR2 SVGEGT. Trimming left V 4 bases short and J 7 bases short, with 13 bases between. The CDR3 runs 14 residues. This CDR3 reads CASSFDQGFEKLFF. CDR3 coding DNA: TGTGCCAGCAGTTTCGACCAGGGGTTTGAAAAACTGTTTTTT.

The chain links TRBV5-5 to TRBJ1-1; no clear D. Germline CDR1 is SGHKS and CDR2 is YYEKEE (reference sequence). The CDR3 has 15 amino acids. Between the trimmed V and J ends, which lost 0 bases and 4 bases, there was a span of 13 bases. CDR3 residues: CASSLEVGPITEAFF. CDR3 DNA: TGTGCCAGCAGCTTGGAGGTTGGGCCCATCACTGAAGCTTTCTTT.

The V and J genes are TRBV18 and TRBJ1-2; D uncertain. V was cut by 2 bases and J by 6 bases, with 16 bases left in between. CDR3 size: 15 residues. The V gene's germline CDR1 is KGHSH and CDR2 LQKENI. CDR3 DNA sequence: TGTGCCAGCTCACCAGGGTCGGCCGGGAGGGATGGCTACACCTTC. It encodes CASSPGSAGRDGYTF.

The chain combines TRBV5-1 with TRBJ2-3; 11 bases line up with TRBD1. The V gene's germline CDR1 is SGHRS and CDR2 YFSETQ. This CDR3 has 16 residues. V shed 3 bases, J shed 5 bases, and the junction held 8 bases outside the gene matches. The CDR3 sequence: CASSYGGQGVGDTQYF. The CDR3 DNA is TGCGCCAGCAGCTATGGGGGACAGGGGGTAGGAGATACGCAGTATTTT.

J is TRBJ1-1 and V is TRBV27; 10 bases fit TRBD1. Germline trimming cut 2 bases from V and 2 bases from J; bases unmatched to any gene: 5. Per germline, CDR1 MNHEY and CDR2 SMNVEV (reference sequence). The CDR3 contains 16 residues. The CDR3 DNA reads TGTGCCAGCAGTTTAGACAGGGGGCGGCGTAACACTGAAGCTTTCTTT. This encodes CASSLDRGRRNTEAFF.

The chain links TRBV24-1 to TRBJ2-1; 10 bases map to TRBD2. V lost 0 bases to trimming and J lost 10 bases; unmatched junction nucleotides: 5. Germline V CDR1 and CDR2: KGHDR, SFDVKD. The CDR3 extends over 15 amino acids. The chain's CDR3 is CATSDLGASGGEQFF. The CDR3 DNA sequence: TGTGCCACCAGTGATTTGGGTGCTAGCGGGGGAGAGCAGTTCTTC.

The V and J genes are TRBV7-8 and TRBJ1-1; 7 bases are shared with TRBD1. V shed 5 bases, J shed 0 bases, and the junction held 6 bases outside the gene matches. CDR1 SGHVS and CDR2 FQNEAQ come from the germline V gene. CDR3 size: 15 residues. DNA of the CDR3: TGTGCCAGCAGCCGGTCCGGGACAGTGAACACTGAAGCTTTCTTT. Its protein is CASSRSGTVNTEAFF.

As for this clone: The sample holds other DNA sequences that translate to the same CDR3. The gene calls are TRBV19 and TRBJ1-1; D gene uncertain. From germline, CDR1 is LNHDA and CDR2 SQIVND (reference sequence). V was shortened by 5 bases and J by 8 bases, with 9 bases between the two germline ends. The CDR3 has 11 amino acids. CDR3 sequence reads: CASSLEAEAFF. The CDR3 coding sequence is TGTGCCAGTAGTTTGGAGGCAGAAGCTTTCTTT. Looking up the rest from reference TRBV19 and TRBJ1-1 gives the full variable domain: DGGITQSPKYLFRKEGQNVTLSCEQNLNHDAMYWYRQDPGQGLRLIYYSQIVNDFQKGDIAEGYSVSREKKESFPLTVTSAQKNPTAFYLCASSLEAEAFFGQGTRLTVV.

This sequence joins TRBV29-1 and TRBJ1-1; D remains ambiguous. This CDR3 is built from 13 residues. The V and J ends lost 5 bases and 5 bases respectively, with 15 bases between them. The germline CDR1 and CDR2 sequences are SQVTM and ANQGSEA. The CDR3 DNA reads as TGCAGCGTTATCGGGCGCGCGGGGACTGAAGCTTTCTTT. It encodes CSVIGRAGTEAFF.

This clone has a single count. The chain carries TRBV9 and TRBJ2-2, with unresolved D. The V gene lost 0 bases and the J gene lost 1 base, with 7 bases spanning the gap. The CDR3 is 15 residues long. From germline, CDR1 is SGDLS and CDR2 YYNGEE. The CDR3 protein is CASSVDPRNTGELFF. The DNA for the CDR3 is TGTGCCAGCAGCGTAGATCCCAGGAACACCGGGGAGCTGTTTTTT.

The chain links TRBV29-1 to TRBJ1-2; no clear D. The V end lost 7 bases, the J end lost 8 bases, and 8 bases lay between the germline ends. From germline, CDR1 is SQVTM and CDR2 ANQGSEA. The CDR3 runs to 9 residues. DNA of the CDR3: TGCAGCGCCGGGGAAGGCTACACCTTC. It is translated as CSAGEGYTF.

The chain has TRBV7-9 and TRBJ1-1, with 7 nucleotides matching TRBD1. This CDR3 has 13 residues. After removal of 4 bases from V and 2 bases from J, the junction contained 1 base not matched to a gene. Germline V gene lookup returns CDR1 SEHNR and CDR2 FQNEAQ (reference sequence). The CDR3 DNA follows: TGTGCCAGCAGCTACAGGGGAAACACTGAAGCTTTCTTT. The encoded protein is CASSYRGNTEAFF.

The chain employs TRBV29-1 and TRBJ1-1; 12 nucleotides match TRBD1. V was pared by 6 bases and J by 7 bases, with 12 bases of the junction left unmatched. Germline CDR1 reads SQVTM; CDR2 reads ANQGSEA. The CDR3 consists of 15 residues. The CDR3 region is CSVKSRDRGQGEAFF. CDR3 DNA sequence: TGCAGCGTGAAAAGCCGGGACAGGGGGCAGGGTGAAGCTTTCTTT.

A note on this clone: Relative to the germline gene, one junction end is altered; a read error may explain this. The chain has TRBV29-1 and TRBJ1-4, with D perhaps matching TRBD1 (6 bases). Germline assignment: CDR1 SQVTM and CDR2 ANQGSEA. The CDR3 covers 11 residues. CDR3 sequence reads: CSVEVRTDMLF. The CDR3 DNA reads TGCAGCGTTGAAGTCCGGACAGATATGCTTTTT.

This clone occurred once. The rearrangement uses TRBV30 and TRBJ2-5; D is possibly TRBD2 (6 bases). Trimming removed 0 bases at V and 4 bases at J, with 9 bases between. The length of the CDR3 is 13 residues. Germline loops: CDR1 GTSNPN, CDR2 SVGIG (reference sequence). CDR3 coding DNA: TGTGCCTGGAGTGTACTAGCTCGAGAGACCCAGTACTTC. Translating gives CAWSVLARETQYF.

V gene TRBV4-1 combines with J gene TRBJ2-2, with a possible D match to TRBD2 (6 bases). The CDR3 has 17 amino acids. Trimming removed 5 bases at V and 3 bases at J, with 19 bases between. Per germline, CDR1 MGHRA and CDR2 YSYEKL. CDR3 coding DNA: TGCGCCAGCAGCTCGGTTGGGGGGTATTTGGACACCGGGGAGCTGTTTTTT. Its protein product is CASSSVGGYLDTGELFF.

The chain is built from TRBV7-9 and TRBJ1-1; the match to TRBD1 covers 7 bases. V lost 4 bases, J lost 5 bases, and 4 bases stayed unmatched. Germline lookup yields CDR1 SEHNR and CDR2 FQNEAQ (reference sequence). The CDR3 is 13 residues long. CDR3 nucleotides: TGTGCCAGCAGCTCAGGGGGACTGACTGAAGCTTTCTTT. It translates to CASSSGGLTEAFF.